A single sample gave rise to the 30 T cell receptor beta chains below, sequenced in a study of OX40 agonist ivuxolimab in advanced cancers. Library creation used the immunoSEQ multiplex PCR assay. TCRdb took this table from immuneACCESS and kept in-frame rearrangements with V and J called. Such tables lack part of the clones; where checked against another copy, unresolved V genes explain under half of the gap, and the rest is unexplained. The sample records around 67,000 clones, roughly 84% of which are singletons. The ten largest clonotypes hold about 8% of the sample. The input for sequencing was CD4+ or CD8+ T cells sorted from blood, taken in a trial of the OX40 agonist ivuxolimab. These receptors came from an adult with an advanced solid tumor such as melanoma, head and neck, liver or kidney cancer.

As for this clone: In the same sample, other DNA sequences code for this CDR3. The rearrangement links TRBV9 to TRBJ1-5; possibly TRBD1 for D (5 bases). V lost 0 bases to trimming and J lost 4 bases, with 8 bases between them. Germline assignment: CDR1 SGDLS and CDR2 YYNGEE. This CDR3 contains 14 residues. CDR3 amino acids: CASSVAGGNQPQHF. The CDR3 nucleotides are TGTGCCAGCAGCGTAGCGGGGGGAAATCAGCCCCAGCATTTT.

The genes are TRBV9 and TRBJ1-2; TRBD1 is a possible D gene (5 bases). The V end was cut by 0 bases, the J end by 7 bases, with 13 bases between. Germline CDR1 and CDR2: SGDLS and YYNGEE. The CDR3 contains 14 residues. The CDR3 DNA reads TGTGCCAGCAGCGTAGGTGTAGGGCAGGGTGGCTACACCTTC. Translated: CASSVGVGQGGYTF.

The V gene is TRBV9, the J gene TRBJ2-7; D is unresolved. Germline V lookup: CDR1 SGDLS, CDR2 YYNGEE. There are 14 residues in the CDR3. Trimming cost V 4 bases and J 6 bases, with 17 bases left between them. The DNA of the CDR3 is TGTGCCAGCAGCCCCCAGGCCGGTATAGGCGAGCAGTACTTC. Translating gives CASSPQAGIGEQYF.

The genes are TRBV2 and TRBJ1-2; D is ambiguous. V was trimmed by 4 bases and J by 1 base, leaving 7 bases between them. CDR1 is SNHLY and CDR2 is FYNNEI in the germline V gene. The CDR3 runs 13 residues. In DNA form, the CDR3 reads TGTGCCAGCAGTGCCGGTTATAACTATGGCTACACCTTC. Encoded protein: CASSAGYNYGYTF.

CDR3 bases: TGTGCCAGCAGCCCAGGAAGAGGGCGCTATGGCTACACCTTC. Its translation: CASSPGRGRYGYTF. The chain couples TRBV7-8 to TRBJ1-2; D is unclear. The V gene's germline CDR1 is SGHVS and CDR2 FQNEAQ. The length of the CDR3 is 14 residues. V shed 5 bases and J shed 4 bases, with 14 bases lying between them.

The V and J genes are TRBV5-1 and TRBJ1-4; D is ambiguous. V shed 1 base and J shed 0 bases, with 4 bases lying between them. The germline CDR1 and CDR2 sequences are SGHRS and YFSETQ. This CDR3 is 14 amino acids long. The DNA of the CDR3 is TGCGCCAGCAGCTTGCAGTCAACTAATGAAAAACTGTTTTTT. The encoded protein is CASSLQSTNEKLFF.

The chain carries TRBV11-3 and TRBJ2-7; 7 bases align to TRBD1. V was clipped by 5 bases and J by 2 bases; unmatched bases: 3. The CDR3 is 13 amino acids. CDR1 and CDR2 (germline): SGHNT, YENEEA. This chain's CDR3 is CASSTDRTYEQYF. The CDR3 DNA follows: TGTGCCAGCAGCACGGACAGGACCTACGAGCAGTACTTC.

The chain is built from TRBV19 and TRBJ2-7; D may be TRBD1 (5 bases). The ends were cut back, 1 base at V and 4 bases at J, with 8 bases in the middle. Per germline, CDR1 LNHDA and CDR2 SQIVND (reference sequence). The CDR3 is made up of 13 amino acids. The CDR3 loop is CASSIAGPYEQYF. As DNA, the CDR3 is TGTGCCAGTAGTATAGCAGGGCCTTACGAGCAGTACTTC. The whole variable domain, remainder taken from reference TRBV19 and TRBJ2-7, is DGGITQSPKYLFRKEGQNVTLSCEQNLNHDAMYWYRQDPGQGLRLIYYSQIVNDFQKGDIAEGYSVSREKKESFPLTVTSAQKNPTAFYLCASSIAGPYEQYFGPGTRLTVT.

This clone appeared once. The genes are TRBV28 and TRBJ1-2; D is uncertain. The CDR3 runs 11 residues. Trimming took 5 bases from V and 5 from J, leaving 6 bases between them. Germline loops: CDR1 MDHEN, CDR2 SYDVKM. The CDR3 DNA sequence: TGTGCCAGCAGTCGGCAGTATGGCTACACCTTC. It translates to CASSRQYGYTF.

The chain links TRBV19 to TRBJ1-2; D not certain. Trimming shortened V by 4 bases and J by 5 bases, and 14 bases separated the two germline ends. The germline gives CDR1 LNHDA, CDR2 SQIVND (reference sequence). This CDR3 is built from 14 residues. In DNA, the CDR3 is TGTGCCAGTAGTACTCTTGGGGTGCGGTATGGCTACACCTTC. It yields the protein CASSTLGVRYGYTF.

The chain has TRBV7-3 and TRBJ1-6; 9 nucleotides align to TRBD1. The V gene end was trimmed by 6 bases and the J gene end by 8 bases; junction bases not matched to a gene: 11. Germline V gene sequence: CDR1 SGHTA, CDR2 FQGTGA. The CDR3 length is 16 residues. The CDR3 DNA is TGTGCCAGCAGGCGGACCGGGACAGGGTTTGATTCACCCCTCCACTTT. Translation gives CASRRTGTGFDSPLHF.

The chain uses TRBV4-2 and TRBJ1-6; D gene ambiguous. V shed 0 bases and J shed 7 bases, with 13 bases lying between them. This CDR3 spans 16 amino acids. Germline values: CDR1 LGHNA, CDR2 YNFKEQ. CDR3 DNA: TGTGCCAGCAGCCAAGATATGGGCCGTAAGAATTCACCCCTCCACTTT. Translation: CASSQDMGRKNSPLHF.

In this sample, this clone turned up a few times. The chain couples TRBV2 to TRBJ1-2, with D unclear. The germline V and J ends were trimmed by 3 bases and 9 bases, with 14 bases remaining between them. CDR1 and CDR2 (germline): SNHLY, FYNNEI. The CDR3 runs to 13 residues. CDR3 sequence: CASSEVAGSSYTF. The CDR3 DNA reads TGTGCCAGCAGTGAGGTTGCGGGTTCGAGCTACACCTTC. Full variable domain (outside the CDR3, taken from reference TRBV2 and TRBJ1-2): EPEVTQTPSHQVTQMGQEVILRCVPISNHLYFYWYRQILGQKVEFLVSFYNNEISEKSEIFDDQFSVERPDGSNFTLKIRSTKLEDSAMYFCASSEVAGSSYTFGSGTRLTVV.

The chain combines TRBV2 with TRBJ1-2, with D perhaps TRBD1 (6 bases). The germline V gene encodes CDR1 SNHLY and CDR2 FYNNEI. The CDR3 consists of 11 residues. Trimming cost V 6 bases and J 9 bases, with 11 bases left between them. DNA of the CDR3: TGTGCCAGCAGGACAGGCCCAAGCTACACCTTC. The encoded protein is CASRTGPSYTF.

The CDR3 spells CASSLTGPNTEAFF. The CDR3 nucleotides read TGTGCCAGCAGCTTGACGGGCCCGAACACTGAAGCTTTCTTT. This chain connects TRBV7-2 to TRBJ1-1; D unresolved. Germline assignment: CDR1 SGHTA and CDR2 FQGNSA. With 3 bases removed from V and 1 base from J, the gap between germline ends came to 9 bases. The CDR3 spans 14 residues.

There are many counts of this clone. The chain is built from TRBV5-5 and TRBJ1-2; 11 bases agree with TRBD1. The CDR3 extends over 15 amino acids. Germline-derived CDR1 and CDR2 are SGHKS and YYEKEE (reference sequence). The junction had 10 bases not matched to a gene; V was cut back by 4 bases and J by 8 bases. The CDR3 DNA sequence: TGTGCCAGCAGCCAGGGACAGGGGGGCCGTAAGGGCTACACCTTC. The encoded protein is CASSQGQGGRKGYTF.

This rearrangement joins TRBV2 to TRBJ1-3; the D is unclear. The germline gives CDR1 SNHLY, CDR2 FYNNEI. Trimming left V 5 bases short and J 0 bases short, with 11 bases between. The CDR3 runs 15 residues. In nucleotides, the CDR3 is TGTGCCAGCAGTTCAGGACGGGGCTCTGGAAACACCATATATTTT. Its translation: CASSSGRGSGNTIYF.

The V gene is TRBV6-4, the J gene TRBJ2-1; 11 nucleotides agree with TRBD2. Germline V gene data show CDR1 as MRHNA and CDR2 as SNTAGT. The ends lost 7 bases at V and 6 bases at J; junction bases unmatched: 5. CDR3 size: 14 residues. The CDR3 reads CASKLAGGSNEQFF. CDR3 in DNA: TGTGCCAGCAAGCTAGCGGGGGGTTCCAATGAGCAGTTCTTC.

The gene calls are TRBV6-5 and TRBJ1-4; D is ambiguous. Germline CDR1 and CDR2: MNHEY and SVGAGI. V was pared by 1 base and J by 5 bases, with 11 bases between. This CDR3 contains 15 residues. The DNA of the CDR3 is TGTGCCAGCAGTTACTTGGTGATACTCAATGAAAAACTGTTTTTT. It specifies CASSYLVILNEKLFF.

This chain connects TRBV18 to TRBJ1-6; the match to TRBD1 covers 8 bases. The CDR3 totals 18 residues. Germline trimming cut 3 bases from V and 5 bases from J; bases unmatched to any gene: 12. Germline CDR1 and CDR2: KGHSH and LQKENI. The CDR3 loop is CASSPKSTGQGNNSPLHF. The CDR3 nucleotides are TGTGCCAGCTCACCTAAATCAACCGGACAGGGAAATAATTCACCCCTCCACTTT.

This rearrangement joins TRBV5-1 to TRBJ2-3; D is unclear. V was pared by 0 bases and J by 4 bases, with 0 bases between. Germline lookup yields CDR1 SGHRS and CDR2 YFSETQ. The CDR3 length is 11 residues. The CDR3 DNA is TGCGCCAGCAGCTTGGCAGATACGCAGTATTTT. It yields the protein CASSLADTQYF.

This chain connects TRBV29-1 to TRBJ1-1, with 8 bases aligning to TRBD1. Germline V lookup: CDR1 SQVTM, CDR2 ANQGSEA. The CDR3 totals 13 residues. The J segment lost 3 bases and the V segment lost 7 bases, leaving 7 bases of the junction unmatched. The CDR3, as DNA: TGCAGCGCCGGGACAGGCGGCTACACTGAAGCTTTCTTT. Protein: CSAGTGGYTEAFF.

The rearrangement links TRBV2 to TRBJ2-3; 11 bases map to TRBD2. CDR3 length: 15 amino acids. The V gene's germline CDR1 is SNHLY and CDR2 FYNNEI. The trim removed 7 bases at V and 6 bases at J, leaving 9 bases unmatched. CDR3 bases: TGTGCCAGCAAAGGGACTAGCGGAACCTTGGATACGCAGTATTTT. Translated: CASKGTSGTLDTQYF.

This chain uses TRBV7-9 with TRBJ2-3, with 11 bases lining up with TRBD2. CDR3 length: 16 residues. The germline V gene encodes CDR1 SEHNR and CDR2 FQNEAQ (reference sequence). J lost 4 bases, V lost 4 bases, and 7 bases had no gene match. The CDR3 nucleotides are TGTGCCAGCAGCTCGGCTAGCGGGAGGAATTCAGATACGCAGTATTTT. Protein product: CASSSASGRNSDTQYF.

The CDR3 protein is CASSLDPGTYEQYF. CDR3 nucleotide sequence: TGTGCCAGCAGCTTGGATCCTGGAACTTACGAGCAGTACTTC. This chain joins TRBV5-5 and TRBJ2-7; D is uncertain. V lost 0 bases, J lost 4 bases, and 11 bases lay in between. Germline assignment: CDR1 SGHKS and CDR2 YYEKEE (reference sequence). The CDR3 has 14 residues.

The CDR3 region is CAISEGFPGQRFVGANVLTF. CDR3 in DNA: TGTGCCATCAGTGAGGGGTTTCCCGGACAGAGATTTGTTGGGGCCAACGTCCTGACTTTC. The chain is built from TRBV10-3 and TRBJ2-6; possibly TRBD1 for D (6 bases). The length of the CDR3 is 20 residues. Looked up from germline, CDR1 is ENHRY and CDR2 is SYGVKD. V was clipped by 2 bases and J by 3 bases, with 23 bases between them.

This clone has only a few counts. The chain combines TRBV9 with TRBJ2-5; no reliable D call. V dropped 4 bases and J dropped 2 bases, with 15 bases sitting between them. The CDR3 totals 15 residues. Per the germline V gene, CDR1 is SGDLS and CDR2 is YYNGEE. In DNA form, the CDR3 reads TGTGCCAGCAGCACTCTGGGAACCCCACAAGAGACCCAGTACTTC. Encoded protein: CASSTLGTPQETQYF.

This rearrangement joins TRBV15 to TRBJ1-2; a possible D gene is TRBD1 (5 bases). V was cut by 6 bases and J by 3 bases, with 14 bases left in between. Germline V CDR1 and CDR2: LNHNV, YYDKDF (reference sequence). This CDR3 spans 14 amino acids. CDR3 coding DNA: TGTGCCACCAGGGTCGGGACGGGCTACTATGGCTACACCTTC. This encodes CATRVGTGYYGYTF.

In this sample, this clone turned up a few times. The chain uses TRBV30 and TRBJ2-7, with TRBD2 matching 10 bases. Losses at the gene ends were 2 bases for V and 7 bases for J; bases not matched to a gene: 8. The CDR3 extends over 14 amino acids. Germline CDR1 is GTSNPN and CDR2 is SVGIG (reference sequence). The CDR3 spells CAWSINILAGEQYF. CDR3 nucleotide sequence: TGTGCCTGGAGTATTAACATACTAGCGGGAGAGCAGTACTTC.

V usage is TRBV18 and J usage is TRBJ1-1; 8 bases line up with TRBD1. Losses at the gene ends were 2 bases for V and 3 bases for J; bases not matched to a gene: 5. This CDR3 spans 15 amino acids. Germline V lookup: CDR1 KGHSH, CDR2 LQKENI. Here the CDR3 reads CASSPTAGGDTEAFF. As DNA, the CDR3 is TGTGCCAGCTCACCAACGGCAGGGGGCGACACTGAAGCTTTCTTT. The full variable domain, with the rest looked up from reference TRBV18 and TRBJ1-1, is NAGVMQNPRHLVRRRGQEARLRCSPMKGHSHVYWYRQLPEEGLKFMVYLQKENIIDESGMPKERFSAEFPKEGPSILRIQQVVRGDSAAYFCASSPTAGGDTEAFFGQGTRLTVV.